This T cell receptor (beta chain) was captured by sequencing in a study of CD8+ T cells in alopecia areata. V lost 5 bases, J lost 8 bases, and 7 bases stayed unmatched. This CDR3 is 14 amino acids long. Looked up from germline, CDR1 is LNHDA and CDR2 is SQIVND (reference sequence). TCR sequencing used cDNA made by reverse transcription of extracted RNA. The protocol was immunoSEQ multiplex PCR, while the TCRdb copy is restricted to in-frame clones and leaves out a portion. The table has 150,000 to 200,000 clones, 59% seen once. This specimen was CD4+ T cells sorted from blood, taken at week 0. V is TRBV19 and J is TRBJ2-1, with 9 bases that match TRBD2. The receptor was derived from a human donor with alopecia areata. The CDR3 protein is CASSSWTSAHEQFF. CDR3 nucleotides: TGTGCCAGTAGTTCGTGGACTAGCGCACATGAGCAGTTCTTC.